Reported below is one T cell receptor beta chain. Antigen: not known. The record originates from a study of blood T cells in healthy people across ages. Study-wide findings and caveats: Long-lived donors exceeded aged donors in naive CD4+ cells and diversity.

The use of a sample-barcoded 5' primer and a J-beta primer mix characterized a second PCR of about 6 to 11 cycles. TCRdb fed the 5' RACE reads into MiXCR, producing one record per CDR3 protein. The table lists about 670,000 distinct CDR3 sequences, 40% to 50% of them singletons. Material: blood. This clonotype was obtained from a man older than 75 in good health.

The CDR3 DNA follows: TGTGCCAGCAGTTCGAACAGGGCGGATGGCTACACCTTC. It codes for CASSSNRADGYTF. The gene calls are TRBV28 and TRBJ1-2; TRBD1 is a possible D gene (6 bases). V lost 4 bases, J lost 6 bases, and 12 bases lay in between. CDR3 size: 13 residues. Germline V gene sequence: CDR1 MDHEN, CDR2 SYDVKM.